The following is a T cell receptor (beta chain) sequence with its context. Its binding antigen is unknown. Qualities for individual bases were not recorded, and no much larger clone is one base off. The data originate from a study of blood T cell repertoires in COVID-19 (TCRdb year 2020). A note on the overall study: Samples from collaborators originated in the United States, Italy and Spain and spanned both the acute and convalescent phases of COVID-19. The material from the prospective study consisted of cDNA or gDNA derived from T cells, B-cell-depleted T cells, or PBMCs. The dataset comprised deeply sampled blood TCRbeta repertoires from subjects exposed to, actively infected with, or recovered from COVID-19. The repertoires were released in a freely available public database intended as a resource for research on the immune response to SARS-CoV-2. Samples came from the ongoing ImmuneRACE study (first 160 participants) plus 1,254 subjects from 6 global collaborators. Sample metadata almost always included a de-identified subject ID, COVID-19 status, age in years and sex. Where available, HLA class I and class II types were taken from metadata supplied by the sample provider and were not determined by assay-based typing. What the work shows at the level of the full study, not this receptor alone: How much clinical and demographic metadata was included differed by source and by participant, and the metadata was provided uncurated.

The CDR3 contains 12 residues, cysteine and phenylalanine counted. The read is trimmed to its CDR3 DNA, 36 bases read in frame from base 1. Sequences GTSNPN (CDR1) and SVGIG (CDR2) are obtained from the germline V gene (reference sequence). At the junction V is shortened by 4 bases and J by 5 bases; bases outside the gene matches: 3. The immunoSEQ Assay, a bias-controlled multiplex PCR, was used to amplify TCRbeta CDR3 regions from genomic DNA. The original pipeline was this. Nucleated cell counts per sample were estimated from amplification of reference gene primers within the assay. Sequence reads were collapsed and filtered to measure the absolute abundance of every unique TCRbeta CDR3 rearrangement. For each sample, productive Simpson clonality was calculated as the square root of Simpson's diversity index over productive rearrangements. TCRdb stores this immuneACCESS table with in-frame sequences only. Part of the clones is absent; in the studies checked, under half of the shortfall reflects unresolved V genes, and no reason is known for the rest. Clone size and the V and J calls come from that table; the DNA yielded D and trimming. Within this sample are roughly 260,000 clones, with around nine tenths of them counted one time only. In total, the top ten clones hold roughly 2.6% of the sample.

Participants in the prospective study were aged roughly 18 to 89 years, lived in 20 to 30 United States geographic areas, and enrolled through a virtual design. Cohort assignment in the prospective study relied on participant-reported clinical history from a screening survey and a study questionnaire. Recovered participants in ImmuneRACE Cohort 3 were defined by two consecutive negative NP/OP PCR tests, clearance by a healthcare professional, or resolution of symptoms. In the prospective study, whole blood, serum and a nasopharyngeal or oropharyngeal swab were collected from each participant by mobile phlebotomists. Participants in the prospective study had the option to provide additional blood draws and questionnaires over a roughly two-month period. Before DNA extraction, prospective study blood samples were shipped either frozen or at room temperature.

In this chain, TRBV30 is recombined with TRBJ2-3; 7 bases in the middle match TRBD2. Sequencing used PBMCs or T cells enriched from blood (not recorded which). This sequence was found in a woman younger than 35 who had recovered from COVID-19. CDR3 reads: CAWNPGGDTQYF. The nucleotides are TGTGCCTGGAACCCGGGGGGAGATACGCAGTATTTT.